The 17 T cell receptor delta chains in this list originate from one sample, sequenced in a study of gamma-delta chains in newborns, infants, children. TCRdb called clones anew from the reads with CATT. The data contain about 4,200 delta-chain clones, more than 30% of them singletons. Source material: blood. The receptor set was obtained from a child who received the measles vaccine.

About this clone: Additional DNA sequences in this sample encode the identical CDR3. This chain joins TRDV1 and TRDJ1; 7 bases line up with TRDD3. This CDR3 has 21 amino acids. The V segment lost 1 base and the J segment 0 bases; nucleotides outside the gene matches: 20. Germline values: CDR1 TSWWSYY, CDR2 QGS. This CDR3 is CALGEPGRYWGIKGYTDKLIF. The CDR3 DNA reads as TGTGCTCTTGGGGAACCAGGAAGATACTGGGGAATTAAGGGGTACACCGATAAACTCATCTTT.

This clone has just a few counts. The chain is built from TRDV1 and TRDJ1; TRDD2 or TRDD3 may be the D gene (5 bases each). Per the germline V gene, CDR1 is TSWWSYY and CDR2 is QGS. Trimming stripped 2 bases from V and 0 bases from J, with 22 bases between. The CDR3 spans 19 residues. Here the CDR3 reads CALGERGDPKGPYTDKLIF. CDR3 in DNA: TGTGCTCTTGGGGAAAGGGGAGATCCTAAGGGTCCGTACACCGATAAACTCATCTTT.

As for this clone: Additional DNA sequences in this sample encode the identical CDR3. This sequence joins TRDV3 and TRDJ1; a weak D match, TRDD2 (5 bases). The V gene's germline CDR1 is TVYSNPD and CDR2 GDNSRS (reference sequence). V gave up 3 bases and J gave up 1 base, with 12 bases separating them. The CDR3 loop spans 13 amino acids. In DNA, the CDR3 is TGTGCCTTCAACCCTTCTACCACCGATAAACTCATCTTT. Translated, it gives CAFNPSTTDKLIF.

With regard to this clone: A far larger clone is just one base off, so this is likely a read error. The chain employs TRDV1 and TRDJ1, with 11 positions matching TRDD3. The CDR3 length is 18 residues. Germline CDR1 and CDR2: TSWWSYY and QGS. CDR3 region: CAPGEANWGIENTDKLIF. The CDR3 nucleotides are TGTGCTCCTGGGGAAGCTAACTGGGGGATAGAAAACACCGATAAACTCATCTTT.

This clone has a handful of counts. In nucleotides, the CDR3 is TGTGCTCTTGGGGAACTCTCTCGAAGATCCCCTTACTGGGGGATACGGGAGTACACCGATAAACTCATCTTT. Translated, it gives CALGELSRRSPYWGIREYTDKLIF. The chain is built from TRDV1 and TRDJ1; TRDD3 matches 13 bases. CDR1 is TSWWSYY, CDR2 QGS, per germline. V shed 0 bases and J 0 bases; nucleotides not matched to a gene: 22. CDR3 size: 24 residues.

This clone was observed a handful of times. The rearrangement links TRDV1 to TRDJ1, with 12 bases that match TRDD3. This CDR3 comprises 22 residues. The germline gives CDR1 TSWWSYY, CDR2 QGS. Trimming took 1 base from V and 0 from J; bases not matched to a gene: 18. The CDR3 spells CALGEPLLLLLGDTEYTDKLIF. Here the CDR3 DNA reads TGTGCTCTTGGGGAACCCCTCCTACTCTTACTGGGGGATACCGAGTACACCGATAAACTCATCTTT.

Details on this clone: Distinct nucleotide sequences in the sample also encode this CDR3. This rearrangement joins TRDV1 to TRDJ1, with 7 bases aligning to TRDD3. This CDR3 contains 24 residues. Germline CDR1 is TSWWSYY and CDR2 is QGS. V trimming: 0 bases; J trimming: 0 bases; junction bases outside the gene matches: 28. As DNA, the CDR3 is TGTGCTCTTGGGGAACTCCGGCTACTCCCCTCTCGCGTACTGGGGACCCACTACACCGATAAACTCATCTTT. Protein product: CALGELRLLPSRVLGTHYTDKLIF.

The rearrangement links TRDV1 to TRDJ1, with D maybe TRDD2 (6 bases). This CDR3 is 22 amino acids long. V was cut by 2 bases and J by 0 bases, with 31 bases left in between. CDR1 is TSWWSYY, CDR2 QGS, per germline. The chain's CDR3 is CALGEGIGPTGTGVVDTDKLIF. The CDR3, as DNA: TGTGCTCTTGGGGAAGGCATCGGTCCTACAGGAACTGGTGTCGTTGACACCGATAAACTCATCTTT.

Details on this clone: The likely explanation is a read error, given a far larger clone one base away. The chain joins TRDV3 to TRDJ1, with 7 bases fitting TRDD3. V lost 0 bases and J lost 1; bases outside the gene matches: 11. The CDR3 totals 16 residues. Germline CDR1 is TVYSNPD and CDR2 is GDNSRS (reference sequence). The CDR3 nucleotides are TGTGCCTTTAGAGGTGAAGGATGGGGGACCACCGATAAACTCATCTTT. Protein product: CAFRGEGWGTTDKLIF.

Notes on this clone: Other DNA sequences in this specimen translate into the identical CDR3. This chain joins TRDV1 and TRDJ1; 10 positions match TRDD3. In germline, CDR1 is TSWWSYY, CDR2 QGS. V lost 3 bases to trimming and J lost 3 bases; unmatched junction nucleotides: 22. This CDR3 has 21 amino acids. As DNA, the CDR3 is TGTGCTCTTGGGGAGCTATTCCCTCCCCACTGGGGGATTGTTTCGGCCGATAAACTCATCTTT. Encoded protein: CALGELFPPHWGIVSADKLIF.

This clone was picked up a small number of times. The same CDR3 is also encoded by other DNA sequences in this sample. The rearrangement uses TRDV1 and TRDJ1; 13 positions match TRDD3. V dropped 1 base and J dropped 2; count of bases not matched to a gene: 25. CDR3 length: 24 amino acids. The germline V gene has CDR1 TSWWSYY and CDR2 QGS. CDR3 loop: CALGEPRPFRPTGGYAGETDKLIF. CDR3 in DNA: TGTGCTCTTGGGGAACCGCGACCTTTTAGACCTACTGGGGGATACGCGGGGGAAACCGATAAACTCATCTTT.

This clone has just a few counts. The rearrangement joins TRDV1 to TRDJ1; 13 positions agree with TRDD3. The V gene end was trimmed by 2 bases and the J gene end by 0 bases; junction bases not matched to a gene: 12. The CDR3 extends over 20 amino acids. From germline, CDR1 is TSWWSYY and CDR2 QGS. The DNA of the CDR3 is TGTGCTCTTGGGGAAGGCTACCACTGGGGGATACGCCTCTACACCGATAAACTCATCTTT. Residues: CALGEGYHWGIRLYTDKLIF.

The chain links TRDV2 to TRDJ3; TRDD3 matches 7 bases. Germline V CDR1 and CDR2: GEAIGNYY, EKD. The CDR3 runs 19 residues. Trimming removed 2 bases from V and 2 bases from J; junction bases left unmatched: 11. For the CDR3, the DNA is TGTGCCTGTGACATTCCCGGGGGATCCGATACCTGGGACACCCGACAGATGTTTTTC. Translated, it gives CACDIPGGSDTWDTRQMFF.

The sample holds a few counts of this clone. A far bigger clonotype differs at one base, so this is likely a read error. This chain's CDR3 is CALGELNLPTGDCFCDKLIF. The CDR3 DNA is TGTGCTCTTGGGGAACTCAACCTTCCTACGGGGGATTGCTTCTGCGATAAACTCATCTTT. The V call is TRDV1, the J call TRDJ1, with 9 positions matching TRDD2. This CDR3 is 20 amino acids long. The V segment lost 0 bases and the J segment 4 bases; nucleotides outside the gene matches: 18. Germline assignment: CDR1 TSWWSYY and CDR2 QGS.

The table lists this clone with a few counts. The chain couples TRDV1 to TRDJ1; 13 bases align to TRDD3. The CDR3 runs 20 residues. The V segment lost 1 base and the J segment 3 bases; nucleotides outside the gene matches: 14. Germline CDR1 TSWWSYY, CDR2 QGS. The CDR3 sequence is CALGEPHPSVLGDTSDKLIF. The CDR3 DNA follows: TGTGCTCTTGGGGAACCCCATCCTTCCGTACTGGGGGATACGTCCGATAAACTCATCTTT.

On this clone itself: A much larger clone differs from this one at a single base, so this may be a read error. The sample holds other DNA sequences that translate to the same CDR3. The V gene is TRDV2, the J gene TRDJ2; TRDD3 agrees at 9 bases. Germline V gene lookup returns CDR1 GEAIGNYY and CDR2 EKD. CDR3 length: 16 residues. DNA for the CDR3: TGCGCCTGTGACACCGTGGGGGATACTTTGACAGCACAACTCTTCTTT. Its protein product is CACDTVGDTLTAQLFF.

By frequency in the sample, this clone is medium-sized. The sample contains more than one DNA sequence encoding this CDR3. The chain is built from TRDV2 and TRDJ1, with D uncertain. The germline V gene encodes CDR1 GEAIGNYY and CDR2 EKD. This CDR3 has 15 residues. Trimming left V 3 bases short and J 0 bases short, with 13 bases between. This CDR3 reads CACDSRAPYTDKLIF. Written as DNA, the CDR3 is TGTGCCTGTGACTCGAGGGCACCGTACACCGATAAACTCATCTTT.